This T cell receptor beta chain was profiled in a study of long-term antiretroviral therapy in people with HIV (dated by TCRdb to between 2021 and 2023). With respect to the entire study: Collection of the earliest samples took place about a decade ahead of the 2015 WHO recommendation for immediate ART, at a time when ART was typically delayed until CD4 counts fell. This retrospective serial study examined whether starting ART and sustained HIV suppression were associated with changes in the composition and diversity of the TRB repertoire in peripheral blood. A total of fewer than 250 cryopreserved PBMC samples came from 30 or so adults with confirmed HIV infection and were collected serially over a mean of about 6 years (range 1-12). Of the approximately 28 participants with HIV, approximately twelve were female. No cross-contamination during QIAcube processing was seen in test extractions of a monoclonal T-cell line run alongside around 34 polyclonal samples. Findings and caveats that apply to the study as a whole: Starting ART was linked to a significant rise in TRB diversity, yet even after long-term ART the diversity remained significantly lower than in transplant donor controls. Inferences about post-ART repertoire changes are limited because no data were available on ART adherence, viral resistance or therapy changes. Samples dated from the mid-2000s to the late 2010s, and the ART regimens used may be less effective than current ones. Because pre-ART samples had limited cell numbers, profiling was done on unsorted PBMC rather than on sorted CD4+ and CD8+ T cells. At every time point, the repertoire was dominated by expanded TRB clones first identified before ART initiation, although this dominance fluctuated and, in many PLHIV, declined after ART. Because PBMC availability was limited, only the TCR beta chain was sequenced, with no alpha chain pairing. HIV repertoires had narrower CDR3 length ranges than controls, and the network structure suggested an antigen-experienced repertoire that shifted only slightly toward naive after ART.

To be included, a participant needed at least one PBMC sample from before ART initiation plus at least two post-ART samples. Treatment was received in the United States of America by all participants with HIV. Before DNA extraction, cryopreserved samples of roughly 0.9-11 million PBMC were thawed and washed. At the time of the earliest PBMC sample, participants with HIV were aged between about 20 and 54 years. Each participant contributed PBMC samples from 1-4 timepoints before ART initiation and 2-8 timepoints after ART initiation, with a median of 7 samples. Serial HIV viral load, CD4+ T-cell count, ART history and demographic data were obtained for every participant. Genomic DNA was extracted from unsorted PBMC with a Qiagen kit on a QIAcube, processed in batches of 12 samples. V has 7 bases trimmed and J has 6 bases trimmed; junction bases matching no gene number 8. CDR1 and CDR2 are read off the germline V gene as SQVTM and ANQGSEA. The CDR3, cysteine through phenylalanine, is 12 amino acids long. Only the CDR3 part of the read is kept: 36 bases, read in frame from the first base.

The immunoSEQ hsTCRB v3.0 assay was used at survey level resolution for TRB variable region sequencing. A depth of 40,000-50,000 T-cell genomes per sample was targeted for TRB sequencing. TRB libraries were pooled and sequenced on an Illumina MiSeq using a v3 150-cycle kit. As for the original processing: Repertoire analysis was performed in R inside a reproducible Nextflow workflow that covered QC, data transformation and analysis. LymphoSeq2, an R package for exploring AIRR-Seq data, was used to implement custom analyses. Several samples yielding fewer than 5000 total TRB sequences were excluded, leaving 188 analyzed HIV repertoires. Among the 180 or so HIV repertoires that were kept, 59 were collected before ART initiation and 120 to 140 were collected after ART initiation. Repertoires were downsampled to 5000 TRB nucleotide sequences, and summary statistics were averaged over 100 downsampling iterations. The analysis kept only TRB sequences whose CDR3 regions were at least seven amino acids long. Diversity was measured with a Shannon entropy-derived clonality score and the Gini coefficient. In the repertoire networks, any two of the top 5000 CDR3 amino acid sequences were connected whenever the two sequences differed by an edit distance of one. GLIPH2 predicted antigen specificity groups and MHC restriction for TRB CDR3 amino acid sequences. CDR3 amino acid sequences were matched against VDJdb and McPAS-TCR to flag known CMV, EBV, HIV or tissue antigen associations. Pre-ART, post-ART and control groups were compared with Wilcoxon signed-rank tests and Holm-Bonferroni correction. Here the immuneACCESS table is served through TCRdb, limited to in-frame sequences with V and J called. Missing clones are a known gap in these copies; in checked studies unresolved V genes cover under half, and the rest lacks a known reason. The V and J calls and clone size come from that table; D and trimming were worked out from the DNA. The table for this sample lists about 20,000 clones; about 70% of them were counted only once. The top ten constitute about 9.9% of the sample.

Concerning this clone: Its antigen is still unknown. The sample holds no much larger clone one base away, and base qualities are not on file.

This TCR came from a young man with HIV. The sequencing here drew on unsorted PBMCs, taken 0.5 years before starting antiretroviral therapy. The chain links TRBV29-1 with TRBJ1-1; 7 bases in the middle match TRBD1. The DNA reads as follows: TGCAGCGCCCCGGGACAGACCCCTGAAGCTTTCTTT. This translates into CSAPGQTPEAFF. The variable domain in full, with residues beyond the CDR3 obtained from the reference TRBV29-1 and TRBJ1-1 genes, is SAVISQKPSRDICQRGTSLTIQCQVDSQVTMMFWYRQQPGQSLTLIATANQGSEATYESGFVIDKFPISRPNLTFSTLTVSNMSPEDSSIYLCSAPGQTPEAFFGQGTRLTVV.